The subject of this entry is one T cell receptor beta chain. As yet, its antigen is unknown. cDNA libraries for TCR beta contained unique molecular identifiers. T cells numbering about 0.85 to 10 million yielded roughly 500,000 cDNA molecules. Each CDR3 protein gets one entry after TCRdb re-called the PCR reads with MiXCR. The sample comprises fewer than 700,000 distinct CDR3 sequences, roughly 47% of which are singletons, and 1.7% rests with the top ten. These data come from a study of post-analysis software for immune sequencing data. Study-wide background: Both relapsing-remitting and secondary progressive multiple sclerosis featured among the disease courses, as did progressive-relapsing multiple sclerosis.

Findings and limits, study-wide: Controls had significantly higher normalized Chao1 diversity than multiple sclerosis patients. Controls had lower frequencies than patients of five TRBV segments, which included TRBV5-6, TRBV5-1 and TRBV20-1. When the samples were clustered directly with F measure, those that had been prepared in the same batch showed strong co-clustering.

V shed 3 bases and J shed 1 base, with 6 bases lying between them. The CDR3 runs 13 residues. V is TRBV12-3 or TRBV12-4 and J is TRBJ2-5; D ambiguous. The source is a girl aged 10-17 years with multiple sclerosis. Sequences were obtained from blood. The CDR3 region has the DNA TGTGCCAGCAGTTTTCGCAGCCAAGAGACCCAGTACTTC. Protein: CASSFRSQETQYF.